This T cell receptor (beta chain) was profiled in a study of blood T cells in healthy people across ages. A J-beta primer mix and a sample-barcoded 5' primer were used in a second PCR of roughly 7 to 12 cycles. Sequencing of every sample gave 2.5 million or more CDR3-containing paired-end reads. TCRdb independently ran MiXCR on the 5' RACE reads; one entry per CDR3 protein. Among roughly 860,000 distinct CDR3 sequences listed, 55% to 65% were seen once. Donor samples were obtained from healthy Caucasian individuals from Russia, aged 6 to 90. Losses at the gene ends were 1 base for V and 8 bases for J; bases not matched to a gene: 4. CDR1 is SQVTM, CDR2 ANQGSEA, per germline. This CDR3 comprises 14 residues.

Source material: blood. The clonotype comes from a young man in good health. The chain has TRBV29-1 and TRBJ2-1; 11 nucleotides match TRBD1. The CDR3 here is CSVEGTGGGDEQFF. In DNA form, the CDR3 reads TGCAGCGTTGAAGGGACAGGGGGCGGAGATGAGCAGTTCTTC.